Below, 2 T cell receptor beta chains from the same sample are listed, as sequenced in a study of T cell repertoires in ileal Crohn's disease. The time point denotes: neoterminal ileum biopsy at postoperative endoscopy, about 6 months after surgery. Clones were sequenced by immunoSEQ multiplex PCR, and TCRdb holds only the in-frame ones, with some missing. The sample carries some 3,000 clones, roughly two thirds recorded once. The sequenced sample consisted of ileal tissue. The source of these receptors is an adult with Crohn's disease.

The chain recombines TRBV6-6 with TRBJ1-2; 10 bases map to TRBD1. V was pared by 5 bases and J by 4 bases, with 4 bases of the junction left unmatched. Per germline, CDR1 MNHNY and CDR2 SVGAGI (reference sequence). This CDR3 is built from 14 residues. CDR3 sequence reads: CASSPGTGAYGYTF. Here the CDR3 DNA reads TGTGCCAGCAGTCCCGGGACAGGGGCCTATGGCTACACCTTC.

V is TRBV9 and J is TRBJ1-6, with D perhaps TRBD1 (5 bases). The CDR3 is made up of 16 amino acids. Germline V gene lookup returns CDR1 SGDLS and CDR2 YYNGEE. The germline V and J ends were trimmed by 2 bases and 8 bases, with 17 bases remaining between them. As DNA, the CDR3 is TGTGCCAGCAGCGTTACCCCCGAGACAGCAGATTCACCCCTCCACTTT. This encodes CASSVTPETADSPLHF.